A selection of T cell receptor beta chains follows, all from one sample in a study of T cell changes during pregnancy in multiple sclerosis. The data were produced by immunoSEQ multiplex PCR, yet TCRdb's version contains in-frame clones alone and is incomplete. Of 55,000 to 70,000 clones in the sample, 92% are singletons; the top ten hold around 1.3%. The material sequenced was peripheral blood, taken in the second trimester of pregnancy. The receptor source for this set is a female donor in good health, enrolled as a control in a pregnancy study. CDR3s include the opening cysteine and the closing phenylalanine or tryptophan. D genes are given only for firm matches. Some rows have no size entry. The others give once, few or many, or a class for an expanded clone.

cdr3_nt: TGTGCCAGCAGCTTAGAAACCAACACCATTCAGTACTTC; cdr3_aa: CASSLETNTIQYF; clone_size: once; v_call: TRBV7-2; d_call: .; j_call: TRBJ2-4
cdr3_nt: TGTGCCAGTCGCGTTAAGGGGGGACAGGGGAATGGCTACACCTTC; cdr3_aa: CASRVKGGQGNGYTF; clone_size: .; v_call: TRBV27; d_call: TRBD1; j_call: TRBJ1-2
cdr3_nt: TGTGCCAGCAGTAGTGACACCGGGGAGCTGTTTTTT; cdr3_aa: CASSSDTGELFF; clone_size: few; v_call: TRBV4-2; d_call: .; j_call: TRBJ2-2
cdr3_nt: TGTGCCAGCAGCCTGACTAGCGGGAGGGCCGGTGAGCAGTACTTC; cdr3_aa: CASSLTSGRAGEQYF; clone_size: once; v_call: TRBV28; d_call: TRBD2; j_call: TRBJ2-7
cdr3_nt: TGTGCCAGCTCACCACCCCAGGGCGGGGGGTACTCAGATACGCAGTATTTT; cdr3_aa: CASSPPQGGGYSDTQYF; clone_size: .; v_call: TRBV18; d_call: TRBD2; j_call: TRBJ2-3
cdr3_nt: TGTGCCAGCAGTCTGCGGGGGGGCACTGAAGCTTTCTTT; cdr3_aa: CASSLRGGTEAFF; clone_size: .; v_call: TRBV2; d_call: .; j_call: TRBJ1-1
cdr3_nt: TGTGCCAGCAGCTTGTGGGGGGACCTAGCGGGAGTGGAGACCCAGTACTTC; cdr3_aa: CASSLWGDLAGVETQYF; clone_size: .; v_call: TRBV7-9; d_call: TRBD2; j_call: TRBJ2-5
cdr3_nt: TGTGCCAGCAGCTTACAGTCCAAAGAGACCCAGTACTTC; cdr3_aa: CASSLQSKETQYF; clone_size: .; v_call: TRBV7-3; d_call: .; j_call: TRBJ2-5
cdr3_nt: TGTGCCAGCAGTGGTTCAGGGTTGAACACCGGGGAGCTGTTTTTT; cdr3_aa: CASSGSGLNTGELFF; clone_size: .; v_call: TRBV6-5; d_call: .; j_call: TRBJ2-2
cdr3_nt: TGCGCCAGCAGCCCGGGACTAGCGGGAGCAGATACGCAGTATTTT; cdr3_aa: CASSPGLAGADTQYF; clone_size: .; v_call: TRBV5-1; d_call: TRBD2; j_call: TRBJ2-3
cdr3_nt: TGTGCCAGTAGTAATGCGAAAGGGGGAACTTTGAACACTGAAGCTTTCTTT; cdr3_aa: CASSNAKGGTLNTEAFF; clone_size: .; v_call: TRBV19; d_call: .; j_call: TRBJ1-1
cdr3_nt: TGTGCCAGTAGCGGCAGACAGGGATTACTCCGGGAGCTGTTTTTT; cdr3_aa: CASSGRQGLLRELFF; clone_size: .; v_call: TRBV19; d_call: TRBD1; j_call: TRBJ2-2
cdr3_nt: TGTGCCAGCAGCTTCTCTAGCGGGAGTGGAGATGAGCAGTTCTTC; cdr3_aa: CASSFSSGSGDEQFF; clone_size: once; v_call: TRBV5-4; d_call: TRBD2; j_call: TRBJ2-1
cdr3_nt: TGTGCCAGCAGTGACGCGGGTAGGCAATATAATGAAAAACTGTTTTTT; cdr3_aa: CASSDAGRQYNEKLFF; clone_size: .; v_call: TRBV28; d_call: .; j_call: TRBJ1-4
cdr3_nt: TGTGCCAGCAGTCCCCAAATCGGAAAACTGTTTTTT; cdr3_aa: CASSPQIGKLFF; clone_size: .; v_call: TRBV27; d_call: .; j_call: TRBJ1-4
cdr3_nt: TGTGCCAGCAGCCACCTAGGGGCAGATACGCAGTATTTT; cdr3_aa: CASSHLGADTQYF; clone_size: .; v_call: TRBV11-2; d_call: .; j_call: TRBJ2-3
cdr3_nt: TGTGCCAGCAGCCAAGTGACAGACTCCTACGAGCAGTACTTC; cdr3_aa: CASSQVTDSYEQYF; clone_size: .; v_call: TRBV4-2; d_call: .; j_call: TRBJ2-7
cdr3_nt: TGTGCCAGCTCACCGAGCGGCCGTGAAAAACTGTTTTTT; cdr3_aa: CASSPSGREKLFF; clone_size: .; v_call: TRBV18; d_call: .; j_call: TRBJ1-4
cdr3_nt: TGCGCCAGCAGGATGACGACGGACTTTTACGAGCAGTACTTC; cdr3_aa: CASRMTTDFYEQYF; clone_size: .; v_call: TRBV5-1; d_call: .; j_call: TRBJ2-7
cdr3_nt: TGCAGCGTCCTCGGGGGAGCCAATCAGCCCCAGCATTTT; cdr3_aa: CSVLGGANQPQHF; clone_size: .; v_call: TRBV29-1; d_call: .; j_call: TRBJ1-5
cdr3_nt: TGTGCCAGCAGCTTTACTAGCGGGAGGGCAGATACGCAGTATTTT; cdr3_aa: CASSFTSGRADTQYF; clone_size: once; v_call: TRBV7-8; d_call: TRBD2; j_call: TRBJ2-3
cdr3_nt: TGTGCCAGCTCACCGGGGACAGACTTCCCTTCTGAAAAACTGTTTTTT; cdr3_aa: CASSPGTDFPSEKLFF; clone_size: .; v_call: TRBV18; d_call: TRBD1; j_call: TRBJ1-4
cdr3_nt: TGTGCCAGCAGCTTAGGGACAGGGGTAGGCTATGGCTACACCTTC; cdr3_aa: CASSLGTGVGYGYTF; clone_size: .; v_call: TRBV7-9; d_call: TRBD1; j_call: TRBJ1-2
cdr3_nt: TGTGCCAGCAGCTCCATACTACTAGCGGGAGTCCACAATGAGCAGTTCTTC; cdr3_aa: CASSSILLAGVHNEQFF; clone_size: .; v_call: TRBV7-9; d_call: TRBD2; j_call: TRBJ2-1
cdr3_nt: TGTGCCAGCAGCTTTCGACAGGGCAATGAAAAACTGTTTTTT; cdr3_aa: CASSFRQGNEKLFF; clone_size: .; v_call: TRBV7-9; d_call: TRBD1; j_call: TRBJ1-4
cdr3_nt: TGTGCCAGCATTGGGACCGGACAGGCGCCCTACGAGCAGTACTTC; cdr3_aa: CASIGTGQAPYEQYF; clone_size: .; v_call: TRBV7-9; d_call: TRBD1; j_call: TRBJ2-7
cdr3_nt: TGCGCCAGCAGCCTACAGGGTGGTGAGCAGTACTTC; cdr3_aa: CASSLQGGEQYF; clone_size: .; v_call: TRBV4-1; d_call: .; j_call: TRBJ2-7
cdr3_nt: TGCGCCAGCAGCCAAGTTGCTTCGGGCACTGAAGCTTTCTTT; cdr3_aa: CASSQVASGTEAFF; clone_size: .; v_call: TRBV4-1; d_call: .; j_call: TRBJ1-1
cdr3_nt: TGCGCCAGCAGGGACATTGGCACAGATACGCAGTATTTT; cdr3_aa: CASRDIGTDTQYF; clone_size: .; v_call: TRBV5-1; d_call: .; j_call: TRBJ2-3
cdr3_nt: TGTGCCAGCAGCTTCGGACAGGGGATAAGTGGGGCCAACGTCCTGACTTTC; cdr3_aa: CASSFGQGISGANVLTF; clone_size: .; v_call: TRBV7-9; d_call: TRBD1; j_call: TRBJ2-6
cdr3_nt: TGCGCCAGCAGCCAAGATGACAGGTTCTATGGCTACACCTTC; cdr3_aa: CASSQDDRFYGYTF; clone_size: .; v_call: TRBV4-1; d_call: .; j_call: TRBJ1-2
cdr3_nt: TGTGCCAGCAGCCCCAGCGGGAGATCCACAGATACGCAGTATTTT; cdr3_aa: CASSPSGRSTDTQYF; clone_size: .; v_call: TRBV9; d_call: TRBD2; j_call: TRBJ2-3
cdr3_nt: TGTGCCAGCGGAAACGGAGGACTTAACTATGGCTACACCTTC; cdr3_aa: CASGNGGLNYGYTF; clone_size: .; v_call: TRBV28; d_call: .; j_call: TRBJ1-2
cdr3_nt: TGTGCCAGCAGCCAAGACAGGGGGCCTTCAGATACGCAGTATTTT; cdr3_aa: CASSQDRGPSDTQYF; clone_size: .; v_call: TRBV14; d_call: TRBD1; j_call: TRBJ2-3
cdr3_nt: TGTGCCAGCAGCCAAGACAGGGCGGGATACACAGATACGCAGTATTTT; cdr3_aa: CASSQDRAGYTDTQYF; clone_size: .; v_call: TRBV14; d_call: .; j_call: TRBJ2-3
cdr3_nt: TGTGCCAGCAGTCCGCAACAGGGGGCAACCTTATCTGGGGCCAACGTCCTGACTTTC; cdr3_aa: CASSPQQGATLSGANVLTF; clone_size: .; v_call: TRBV27; d_call: TRBD1; j_call: TRBJ2-6
cdr3_nt: TGTGCCAGCAGTCTCGGGACTAGCGTGACTGAGCAGTTCTTC; cdr3_aa: CASSLGTSVTEQFF; clone_size: .; v_call: TRBV5-6; d_call: TRBD2; j_call: TRBJ2-1
cdr3_nt: TGTGCCAGCTCACCCCCGGGACTAGCCATCTACGAGCAGTACTTC; cdr3_aa: CASSPPGLAIYEQYF; clone_size: .; v_call: TRBV18; d_call: TRBD2; j_call: TRBJ2-7
cdr3_nt: TGTGCCACCAGCAGAGTAGTCGGGGAGCTGTTTTTT; cdr3_aa: CATSRVVGELFF; clone_size: few; v_call: TRBV15; d_call: .; j_call: TRBJ2-2
cdr3_nt: TGTGCTAGTGGTAACCTAGCAGGGGCTGGAAACACCATATATTTT; cdr3_aa: CASGNLAGAGNTIYF; clone_size: .; v_call: TRBV12-5; d_call: .; j_call: TRBJ1-3
cdr3_nt: TGTGCCATCTCGGCGCCCCGGGAGGGACTAGCGGGAGATCCAGGTGGAGATACGCAGTATTTT; cdr3_aa: CAISAPREGLAGDPGGDTQYF; clone_size: .; v_call: TRBV10-3; d_call: TRBD2; j_call: TRBJ2-3
cdr3_nt: TGCGCCAGCCGAGCCTTGGGCAGGGTGAACACTGAAGCTTTCTTT; cdr3_aa: CASRALGRVNTEAFF; clone_size: .; v_call: TRBV4-1; d_call: .; j_call: TRBJ1-1
cdr3_nt: TGTGCCAGCAGCTTTGACAGGGGGCTTAGTTCACCCCTCCACTTT; cdr3_aa: CASSFDRGLSSPLHF; clone_size: .; v_call: TRBV7-9; d_call: TRBD1; j_call: TRBJ1-6
cdr3_nt: TGCAGCGTTCCCCGGCAAACCGGGACAAGCTTGAACACTGAAGCTTTCTTT; cdr3_aa: CSVPRQTGTSLNTEAFF; clone_size: .; v_call: TRBV29-1; d_call: .; j_call: TRBJ1-1
cdr3_nt: TGTGCCAGCAGCTTGACAGCACCCCTCCACTTT; cdr3_aa: CASSLTAPLHF; clone_size: .; v_call: TRBV5-5; d_call: .; j_call: TRBJ1-6
cdr3_nt: TGTGCCAGCAGCTTCGGTCCTAGCGGGAGGGAAACCTCCTACGAGCAGTACTTC; cdr3_aa: CASSFGPSGRETSYEQYF; clone_size: .; v_call: TRBV5-4; d_call: TRBD2; j_call: TRBJ2-7
cdr3_nt: TGTGCCAGCAGCCCCCTAGCGGGAACAACCTCCTCCTACAATGAGCAGTTCTTC; cdr3_aa: CASSPLAGTTSSYNEQFF; clone_size: .; v_call: TRBV11-2; d_call: TRBD2; j_call: TRBJ2-1
cdr3_nt: TGTGCCAGCAGCTTAGGGACTAGCGGGACGCATACGCAGTATTTT; cdr3_aa: CASSLGTSGTHTQYF; clone_size: .; v_call: TRBV7-3; d_call: TRBD2; j_call: TRBJ2-3
cdr3_nt: TGTGCCAGCAGCGTAGGAGGGGGCGGGGGGGACTACGAGCAGTACTTC; cdr3_aa: CASSVGGGGGDYEQYF; clone_size: .; v_call: TRBV9; d_call: TRBD2; j_call: TRBJ2-7
cdr3_nt: TGTGCCACCAGCAGAGATTTCACTAAGCCCTACGAGCAGTACTTC; cdr3_aa: CATSRDFTKPYEQYF; clone_size: .; v_call: TRBV15; d_call: .; j_call: TRBJ2-7
cdr3_nt: TGTGCCAGCAGCTTAGCGGGGGGTGGAGAGGAGACCCAGTACTTC; cdr3_aa: CASSLAGGGEETQYF; clone_size: .; v_call: TRBV7-8; d_call: .; j_call: TRBJ2-5
cdr3_nt: TGCGCCAGCAGCCGAGGCCGGGAAGATACGCAGTATTTT; cdr3_aa: CASSRGREDTQYF; clone_size: .; v_call: TRBV5-1; d_call: .; j_call: TRBJ2-3
cdr3_nt: TGCGCCAGCAGCCCCCGGGACTCGGGTTCCTACGAGCAGTACTTC; cdr3_aa: CASSPRDSGSYEQYF; clone_size: .; v_call: TRBV5-1; d_call: .; j_call: TRBJ2-7
cdr3_nt: TGTGCCAGCAGCTCCCTAGGGACAGCATACAATGAGCAGTTCTTC; cdr3_aa: CASSSLGTAYNEQFF; clone_size: .; v_call: TRBV13; d_call: TRBD1; j_call: TRBJ2-1
cdr3_nt: TGTGCCAGCAGTGAAGAGGGGGGGAATAATCAGTACTTC; cdr3_aa: CASSEEGGNNQYF; clone_size: once; v_call: TRBV6-1; d_call: .; j_call: TRBJ2-4
cdr3_nt: TGTGCCAGCAGCTCGGACAGGGTGATCTACGAGCAGTACTTC; cdr3_aa: CASSSDRVIYEQYF; clone_size: .; v_call: TRBV11-3; d_call: TRBD1; j_call: TRBJ2-7
cdr3_nt: TGTGCCAGCAGTCCGAGGGTCCGCCAGGTAGAGACCCAGTACTTC; cdr3_aa: CASSPRVRQVETQYF; clone_size: .; v_call: TRBV27; d_call: .; j_call: TRBJ2-5
cdr3_nt: TGTGCTAGCAGCTTAGTTGCGGGAGAGTTTGGTGAGCAGTTCTTC; cdr3_aa: CASSLVAGEFGEQFF; clone_size: .; v_call: TRBV7-7; d_call: TRBD2; j_call: TRBJ2-1
cdr3_nt: TGTGCCAGCAGTCCCCCTGACAGGGATAACGAGCAGTACTTC; cdr3_aa: CASSPPDRDNEQYF; clone_size: .; v_call: TRBV28; d_call: TRBD1; j_call: TRBJ2-7